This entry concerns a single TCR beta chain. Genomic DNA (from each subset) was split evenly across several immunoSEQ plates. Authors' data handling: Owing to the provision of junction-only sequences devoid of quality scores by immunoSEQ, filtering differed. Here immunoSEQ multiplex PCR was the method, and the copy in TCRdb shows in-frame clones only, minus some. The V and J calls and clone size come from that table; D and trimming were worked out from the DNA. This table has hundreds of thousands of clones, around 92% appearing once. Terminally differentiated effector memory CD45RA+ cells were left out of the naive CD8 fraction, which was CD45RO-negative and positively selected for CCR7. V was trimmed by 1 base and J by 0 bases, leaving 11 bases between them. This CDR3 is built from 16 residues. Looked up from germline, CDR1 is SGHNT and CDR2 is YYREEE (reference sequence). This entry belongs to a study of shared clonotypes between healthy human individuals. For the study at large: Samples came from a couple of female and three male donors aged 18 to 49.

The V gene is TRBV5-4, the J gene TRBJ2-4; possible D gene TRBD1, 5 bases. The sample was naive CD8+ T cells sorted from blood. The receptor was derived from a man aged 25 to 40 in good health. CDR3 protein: CASSLRQGSAKNIQYF. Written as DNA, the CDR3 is TGTGCCAGCAGCTTGCGGCAGGGTTCAGCCAAAAACATTCAGTACTTC. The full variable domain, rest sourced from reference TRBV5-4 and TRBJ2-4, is ETGVTQSPTHLIKTRGQQVTLRCSSQSGHNTVSWYQQALGQGPQFIFQYYREEENGRGNFPPRFSGLQFPNYSSELNVNALELDDSALYLCASSLRQGSAKNIQYFGAGTRLSVL.